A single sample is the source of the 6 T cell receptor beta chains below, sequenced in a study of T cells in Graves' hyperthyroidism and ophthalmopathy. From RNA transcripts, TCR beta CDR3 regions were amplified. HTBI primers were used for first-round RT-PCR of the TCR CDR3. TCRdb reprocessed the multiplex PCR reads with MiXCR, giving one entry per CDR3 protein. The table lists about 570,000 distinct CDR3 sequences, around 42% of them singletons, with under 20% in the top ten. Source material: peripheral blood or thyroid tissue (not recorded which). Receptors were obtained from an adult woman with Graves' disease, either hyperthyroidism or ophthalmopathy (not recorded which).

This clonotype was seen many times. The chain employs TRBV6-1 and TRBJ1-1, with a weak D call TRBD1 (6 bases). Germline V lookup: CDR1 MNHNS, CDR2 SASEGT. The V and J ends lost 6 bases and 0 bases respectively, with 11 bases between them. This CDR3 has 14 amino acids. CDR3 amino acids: CASRDRAVNTEAFF. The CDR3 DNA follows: TGTGCCAGCAGGGACAGAGCTGTGAACACTGAAGCTTTCTTT.

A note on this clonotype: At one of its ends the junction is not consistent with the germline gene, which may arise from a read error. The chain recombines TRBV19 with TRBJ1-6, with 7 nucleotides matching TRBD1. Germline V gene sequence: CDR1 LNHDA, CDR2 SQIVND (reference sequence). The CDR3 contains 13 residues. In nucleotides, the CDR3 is TGCGCCACTAGCCTGGACAGGAATTCACCCCTCCACTTT. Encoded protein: CATSLDRNSPLHF. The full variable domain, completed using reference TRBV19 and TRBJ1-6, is DGGITQSPKYLFRKEGQNVTLSCEQNLNHDAMYWYRQDPGQGLRLIYYSQIVNDFQKGDIAEGYSVSREKKESFPLTVTSAQKNPTAFYLCATSLDRNSPLHFGNGTRLTVT.

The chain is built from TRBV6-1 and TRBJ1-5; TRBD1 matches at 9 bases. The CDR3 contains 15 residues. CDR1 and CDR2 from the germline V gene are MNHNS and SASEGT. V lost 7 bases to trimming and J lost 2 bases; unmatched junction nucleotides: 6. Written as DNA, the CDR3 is TGTGCCAGCACCGGACAGGGGTTAGGCAATCAGCCCCAGCATTTT. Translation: CASTGQGLGNQPQHF.

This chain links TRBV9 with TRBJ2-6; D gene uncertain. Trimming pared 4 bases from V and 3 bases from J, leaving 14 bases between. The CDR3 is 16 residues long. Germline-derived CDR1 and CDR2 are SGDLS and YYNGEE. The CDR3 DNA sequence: TGTGCCAGCAGCCCACAACGAGTAGATGGGGCCAACGTCCTGACTTTC. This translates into CASSPQRVDGANVLTF.

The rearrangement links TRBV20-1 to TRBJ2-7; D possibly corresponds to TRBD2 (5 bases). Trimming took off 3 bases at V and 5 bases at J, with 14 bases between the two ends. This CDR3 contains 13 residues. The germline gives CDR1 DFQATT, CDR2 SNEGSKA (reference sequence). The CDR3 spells CSARPVGSDEQYF. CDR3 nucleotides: TGCAGTGCTAGGCCAGTGGGGAGCGACGAGCAGTACTTC.

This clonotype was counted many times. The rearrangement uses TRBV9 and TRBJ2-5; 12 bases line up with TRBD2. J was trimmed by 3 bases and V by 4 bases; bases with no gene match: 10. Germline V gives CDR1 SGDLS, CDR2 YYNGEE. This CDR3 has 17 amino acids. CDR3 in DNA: TGTGCCAGCAGCCCCGGGAGGTCTAGCGGGAGGGAAGAGACCCAGTACTTC. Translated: CASSPGRSSGREETQYF.